What follows describes a single T cell receptor (beta chain). Libraries of TCR beta came from iRepertoire HTBI primers plus Arm-PCR of CDR3 regions. TCRdb passed the multiplex PCR reads through MiXCR, listing each CDR3 protein once. The table lists fewer than 650,000 distinct CDR3 sequences, around 16% of them singletons, with about 11% in the top ten. The CDR3 is 16 residues long. CDR1 is MNHNS, CDR2 SASEGT, per germline. V shed 7 bases, J shed 4 bases, and the junction held 9 bases outside the gene matches. The data derive from a study of regulatory T cells in long-lasting Graves disease. The overall study: Antithyroid drug exposure in newly diagnosed Graves' patients had lasted under 3 months.

The time point: newly diagnosed GD, antithyroid drugs for less than 3 months. Generation of the TCR library employed RNA extracted from PBMCs. Another study also made use of these data, one on T cells in Graves' hyperthyroidism and ophthalmopathy.

The receptor's source is a man aged 18 to 35 with Graves disease. V is TRBV6-1 and J is TRBJ2-1; TRBD2 agrees at 11 bases. This sample comprised peripheral blood mononuclear cells (PBMCs), obtained at new diagnosis, from a patient treated with antithyroid drugs. CDR3 residues: CASTNIAGGDYNEQFF. CDR3 in DNA: TGTGCCAGCACTAATATAGCGGGAGGGGATTACAATGAGCAGTTCTTC.